This T cell receptor (beta chain) comes out of a study of CD8+ T cells in alopecia areata (dated by TCRdb to 2016 to 2019). Turning to the overall study: Treated patients were enrolled in an open-label pilot trial of oral tofacitinib at 5 to 10 mg twice daily for moderate-to-severe alopecia areata. Patients stayed on tofacitinib for 6 to 18 months and then had 6 months of follow-up off drug so that delayed response and recurrence could be assessed. In treated patients, disease severity was measured using the SALT score, which gives the percentage of scalp surface area affected. In both human patients and the C3H/HeJ mouse model, the study applied high-throughput TCRbeta sequencing to look at T cell clonal expansion in alopecia areata. Scalp tissue and sorted CD4+ and CD8+ peripheral blood T cells from patchy and totalis/universalis alopecia areata patients and from healthy controls were covered by human TCRbeta sequencing. Biopsies were taken from tofacitinib-treated patients at baseline and again at 4 and 24 weeks into treatment, and several of those patients also had a later scalp biopsy. Clonality in the scalp was compared among normal scalp (n=4), patchy alopecia areata scalp (n=8), and alopecia totalis/universalis scalp (n=8). RNA was extracted with the PAXgene miRNA kit for fixed scalp, the miRNeasy kit for PBMCs, and the RNeasy kit for mouse skin. immunoSEQ multiplex PCR using 35 Vbeta forward primers and 13 Jbeta reverse primers was used to amplify TCRbeta CDR3 regions. Study-level results and caveats: Many expanded lesional clones were found to persist in scalp and blood during tofacitinib treatment, and relapse after treatment cessation may be partly explained by this persistence. The treated cohort was small, with a single nonresponder, so links between baseline CD8+ expansion and response need larger studies. Scalp clonality and the number of expanded CD8+ clones among the top 100 scalp clones were significantly decreased by tofacitinib. Resident alphabeta T cells in normal human skin are also sequenced, complicating scalp TCR repertoire analysis, unlike mouse skin dominated by gammadelta T cells. Lesional scalp, especially in alopecia totalis/universalis, showed higher clonality and more expanded CD8+ clones than normal scalp, suggesting antigenic drive. Shared TCR sequences between patients were less evident than in mice, which may be partly attributable to HLA diversity in the patient population.

Taken from cysteine to phenylalanine, the CDR3 has 15 residues. The CDR3 DNA has 45 bases and is translated from base 1. CDR1 GTSNPN and CDR2 SVGIG were looked up in the germline V gene (reference sequence). Trimming costs V 0 bases and J 3 bases, and their ends lie 12 bases apart. The sample's time point, from its label and the paper: 20 to 30 weeks on oral tofacitinib. The treatment or condition label for this specimen denotes: oral pan-JAK inhibitor, 5-10 mg twice daily. Peripheral blood and lesional scalp punch biopsies were obtained from patients with alopecia areata. PBMCs were isolated by density centrifugation and stained for CD3, CD4 and CD8, after which CD4+ and CD8+ T cells were sorted on a FACSAria. Library creation used the immunoSEQ multiplex PCR assay. RNA was extracted from all samples and reverse transcribed into cDNA, which served as template for TCR sequencing. SuperScript III was used to make first-strand cDNA, primed with a 2:1 mix of oligo-dT and random hexamers. A synthetic immune receptor repertoire was used to measure amplification bias, and any remaining bias was corrected computationally. The study's own analysis went as follows. Raw reads were preprocessed for error removal, and CDR3 was defined according to IMGT conventions as running from the conserved cysteine to phenylalanine. Clonality was calculated as 1 minus Shannon entropy normalized by log2 of the number of productive unique TCRs. Whether each scalp clone was CD4 or CD8 was inferred by checking scalp TCRbeta sequences against the CD4 and CD8 repertoires from sorted blood. TCRdb mirrors the immuneACCESS table, restricted to in-frame sequences. Some clones are absent from its copies; in checked studies, under half trace to an unresolved V gene, and the reason for the others is unknown. Clonal size and the V and J genes are those of that table, whereas D and trimming came from the DNA. The table for this sample lists under 200,000 clones; 60% of them were counted only once. 14% of the sample lies in the top ten.

On this clone itself: This receptor's antigen is unknown. Base qualities are not provided; no much larger clone lies one nucleotide away.

This specimen was CD4+ T cells sorted from blood, taken at week 24, from a patient treated with tofacitinib. The V and J genes are TRBV30 and TRBJ2-1; tentative D gene TRBD2, with 6 bases matching. This sequence originates from a human donor with alopecia areata. The sequenced DNA: TGTGCCTGGAGTGTCGGGGGAACGGGCTACAATGAGCAGTTCTTC. Translated, it reads CAWSVGGTGYNEQFF.